Below, 16 T cell receptor beta chains from the same sample are listed, as sequenced in a study of cytomegalovirus exposure and HLA in healthy donors (dated by TCRdb to 2015 to 2018). Library prep was done by the immunoSEQ multiplex PCR assay. The multiplex PCR relied on a mix of 60 forward primers for TCR Vbeta segments and 13 reverse primers for TCR Jbeta segments. Drawn from immuneACCESS, this table holds only the in-frame rearrangements with V and J called that TCRdb kept. Clones are partly lost; checked studies trace under half to an unresolved V gene and leave the rest unexplained. The sample profile shows roughly 200,000 clones; around nine tenths of them were found once. The top ten clonotypes cover more than 0.25% of the sample. Sequences were obtained from PBMCs. These receptors came from a young woman in good health and CMV-seronegative.

The chain combines TRBV6-5 with TRBJ2-7; D perhaps matches TRBD2 (6 bases). The CDR3 spans 13 residues. V lost 5 bases, J lost 3 bases, and 11 bases lay in between. Germline assignment: CDR1 MNHEY and CDR2 SVGAGI. Written as DNA, the CDR3 is TGTGCCAGCAGTCAGGGACTTAACTACGAGCAGTACTTC. Translation gives CASSQGLNYEQYF.

V gene TRBV2 combines with J gene TRBJ2-3; possibly TRBD2 for D (6 bases). Trimming removed 2 bases at V and 0 bases at J, with 9 bases between. Germline loops: CDR1 SNHLY, CDR2 FYNNEI. The CDR3 loop spans 15 amino acids. Here the CDR3 DNA reads TGTGCCAGCAGTGAACGTGCGGGGAGCACAGATACGCAGTATTTT. It yields the protein CASSERAGSTDTQYF.

This clone was seen only once. The chain has TRBV5-1 and TRBJ1-5; TRBD1 agrees at 8 bases. CDR3 length equals 16 residues. The germline gives CDR1 SGHRS, CDR2 YFSETQ. J gave up 2 bases and V 2 bases, and 6 bases lay outside the gene matches. The CDR3 protein is CASSLMGTGGNQPQHF. The CDR3 bases are TGCGCCAGCAGCTTAATGGGGACAGGTGGCAATCAGCCCCAGCATTTT.

Only one count was recorded for this clone. V gene TRBV5-1 combines with J gene TRBJ2-7, with TRBD1 as a possible D gene (7 bases). The CDR3 extends over 15 amino acids. The germline V and J ends were trimmed by 4 bases and 3 bases, with 17 bases remaining between them. Germline V gives CDR1 SGHRS, CDR2 YFSETQ. The DNA for the CDR3 is TGCGCCAGCAGCCGGGGGACAGTCGATAACTACGAGCAGTACTTC. As protein: CASSRGTVDNYEQYF. Filled out from reference TRBV5-1 and TRBJ2-7, the complete variable domain reads KAGVTQTPRYLIKTRGQQVTLSCSPISGHRSVSWYQQTPGQGLQFLFEYFSETQRNKGNFPGRFSGRQFSNSRSEMNVSTLELGDSALYLCASSRGTVDNYEQYFGPGTRLTVT.

The chain links TRBV5-6 to TRBJ2-7; the match to TRBD1 covers 8 bases. There are 14 residues in the CDR3. After removal of 1 base from V and 4 bases from J, the junction contained 4 bases not matched to a gene. CDR1 and CDR2 from the germline V gene are SGHDT and YYEEEE. The CDR3 DNA sequence: TGTGCCAGCAGCTTGCGGACAGGGATATACGAGCAGTACTTC. Translating gives CASSLRTGIYEQYF.

The V call is TRBV7-9, the J call TRBJ2-7, with a tentative D call TRBD2 (6 bases). The CDR3 totals 14 residues. The germline V and J ends were trimmed by 5 bases and 4 bases, with 15 bases remaining between them. From germline, CDR1 is SEHNR and CDR2 FQNEAQ (reference sequence). The CDR3 region is CASSGPGAGYEQYF. In DNA, the CDR3 is TGTGCCAGCAGCGGACCGGGCGCGGGGTACGAGCAGTACTTC. The full variable domain, rest sourced from reference TRBV7-9 and TRBJ2-7, is DTGVSQNPRHKITKRGQNVTFRCDPISEHNRLYWYRQTLGQGPEFLTYFQNEAQLEKSRLLSDRFSAERPKGSFSTLEIQRTEQGDSAMYLCASSGPGAGYEQYFGPGTRLTVT.

This clone showed up just a few times. CDR3 sequence: CASSLGAGRSGANVLTF. The CDR3 DNA follows: TGTGCCAGCAGCTTGGGGGCAGGCCGCTCTGGGGCCAACGTCCTGACTTTC. The rearrangement links TRBV5-5 to TRBJ2-6; D ambiguous. The CDR3 sequence is 17 residues long. Per germline, CDR1 SGHKS and CDR2 YYEKEE (reference sequence). V was clipped by 0 bases and J by 0 bases, with 10 bases between them.

CDR3 sequence (DNA): TGTGCCAGCTCACCTCCGGGGTTTAACTATGGCTACACCTTC. Residues: CASSPPGFNYGYTF. The chain couples TRBV18 to TRBJ1-2; D gene uncertain. The CDR3 has 14 amino acids. Germline CDR1 reads KGHSH; CDR2 reads LQKENI. V gave up 3 bases and J gave up 1 base, with 9 bases separating them.

The rearrangement links TRBV5-4 to TRBJ2-2; D is uncertain. Deletions cut 2 bases from V and 0 bases from J, with 2 bases between. The CDR3 totals 13 residues. Germline CDR1 reads SGHNT; CDR2 reads YYREEE (reference sequence). This chain's CDR3 is CASSFANTGELFF. CDR3 nucleotide sequence: TGTGCCAGCAGCTTCGCGAACACCGGGGAGCTGTTTTTT.

This clone was counted once. At the DNA level, this CDR3 is encoded by other sequences in the same sample as well. The chain recombines TRBV5-1 with TRBJ1-1; D not certain. CDR3 length: 14 amino acids. The V and J ends lost 0 bases and 1 base respectively, with 7 bases between them. Germline CDR1 SGHRS, CDR2 YFSETQ. CDR3 region: CASSLAGGNTEAFF. The CDR3 coding sequence is TGCGCCAGCAGCTTGGCAGGAGGGAACACTGAAGCTTTCTTT.

This sequence joins TRBV5-1 and TRBJ2-5; a possible D gene is TRBD1 (5 bases). V was pared by 0 bases and J by 4 bases, with 13 bases between. The CDR3 is 15 amino acids. The germline gives CDR1 SGHRS, CDR2 YFSETQ. This CDR3 is CASSLELGQGETQYF. In DNA, the CDR3 is TGCGCCAGCAGCTTGGAGCTAGGGCAGGGAGAGACCCAGTACTTC. The full variable domain, its missing parts supplied by reference TRBV5-1 and TRBJ2-5, is KAGVTQTPRYLIKTRGQQVTLSCSPISGHRSVSWYQQTPGQGLQFLFEYFSETQRNKGNFPGRFSGRQFSNSRSEMNVSTLELGDSALYLCASSLELGQGETQYFGPGTRLLVL.

The rearrangement links TRBV6-5 to TRBJ2-2, with 8 bases identical to TRBD1. The V gene's germline CDR1 is MNHEY and CDR2 SVGAGI. V lost 3 bases, J lost 14 bases, and 11 bases stayed unmatched. The length of the CDR3 is 14 residues. The CDR3 spells CASSYISGQDHLFF. CDR3 in DNA: TGTGCCAGCAGTTATATCTCGGGACAGGACCATCTGTTTTTT.

The chain has TRBV7-3 and TRBJ2-1; TRBD2 aligns across 9 bases. CDR1 is SGHTA and CDR2 is FQGTGA in the germline V gene. The CDR3 loop spans 16 amino acids. After removal of 5 bases from V and 7 bases from J, the junction contained 12 bases not matched to a gene. The DNA for the CDR3 is TGTGCCAGCAGCCTACGCGGGGGGGCCCCTTTAAATGAGCAGTTCTTC. The encoded protein is CASSLRGGAPLNEQFF.

Of note for this clone: An end of the junction does not agree with germline; a read error may underlie this. The chain has TRBV7-9 and TRBJ2-7; TRBD2 matches 10 bases. Germline CDR1 is SEHNR and CDR2 is FQNEAQ (reference sequence). CDR3 length equals 15 residues. The CDR3 coding sequence is TGTTCCAGCAGCACCGGACTAGCGGTTTCCTACGAGCAGTACTTC. It codes for CSSSTGLAVSYEQYF.

The rearrangement uses TRBV27 and TRBJ2-2; D remains ambiguous. Germline V gives CDR1 MNHEY, CDR2 SMNVEV (reference sequence). This CDR3 has 14 amino acids. The V end was cut by 10 bases, the J end by 2 bases, with 14 bases between. The CDR3 region is CATSWQINTGELFF. For the CDR3, the DNA is TGTGCCACCTCGTGGCAGATAAACACCGGGGAGCTGTTTTTT.

The chain couples TRBV29-1 to TRBJ2-1, with 15 bases matching TRBD2. Germline CDR1 and CDR2: SQVTM and ANQGSEA. The CDR3 covers 17 residues. Germline trimming cut 8 bases from V and 0 bases from J; bases unmatched to any gene: 8. CDR3 sequence: CSFTGGLAGGSYNEQFF. The CDR3 DNA sequence: TGCAGCTTCACAGGGGGACTAGCGGGAGGCTCCTACAATGAGCAGTTCTTC.